The clone carrying this TCR beta chain appeared once. The data were taken from a study of blood T cell repertoires in COVID-19. Study at large: Sources were T cells, B-cell-depleted T cells, or PBMCs; the material itself was cDNA or gDNA.

Original processing methods: How many nucleated cells were present was estimated from reference gene primer amplification. Libraries were prepared by immunoSEQ multiplex PCR; TCRdb keeps only in-frame clonotypes and omits some of them. Clone size and V and J calls were adopted from that table, with D and trimming inferred from the DNA. There are hundreds of thousands of clones in the sample; approximately 90% occur only once, and 6.3% lies in the top ten. The CDR3 spans 15 residues. Trimming removed 6 bases from V and 0 bases from J; junction bases left unmatched: 5. Germline-derived CDR1 and CDR2 are MDHEN and SYDVKM. Followed longitudinally, the Seattle patients had been enrolled during active infection.

The receptor's source is a woman aged 30 to 39 with COVID-19, enrolled during active disease. The chain has TRBV28 and TRBJ2-7; 10 nucleotides line up with TRBD2. The sequencing input was peripheral blood. The CDR3 sequence is CASSPTSGASYEQYV. CDR3 nucleotides: TGTGCCAGCAGCCCCACTAGCGGGGCCTCCTACGAGCAGTACGTC.